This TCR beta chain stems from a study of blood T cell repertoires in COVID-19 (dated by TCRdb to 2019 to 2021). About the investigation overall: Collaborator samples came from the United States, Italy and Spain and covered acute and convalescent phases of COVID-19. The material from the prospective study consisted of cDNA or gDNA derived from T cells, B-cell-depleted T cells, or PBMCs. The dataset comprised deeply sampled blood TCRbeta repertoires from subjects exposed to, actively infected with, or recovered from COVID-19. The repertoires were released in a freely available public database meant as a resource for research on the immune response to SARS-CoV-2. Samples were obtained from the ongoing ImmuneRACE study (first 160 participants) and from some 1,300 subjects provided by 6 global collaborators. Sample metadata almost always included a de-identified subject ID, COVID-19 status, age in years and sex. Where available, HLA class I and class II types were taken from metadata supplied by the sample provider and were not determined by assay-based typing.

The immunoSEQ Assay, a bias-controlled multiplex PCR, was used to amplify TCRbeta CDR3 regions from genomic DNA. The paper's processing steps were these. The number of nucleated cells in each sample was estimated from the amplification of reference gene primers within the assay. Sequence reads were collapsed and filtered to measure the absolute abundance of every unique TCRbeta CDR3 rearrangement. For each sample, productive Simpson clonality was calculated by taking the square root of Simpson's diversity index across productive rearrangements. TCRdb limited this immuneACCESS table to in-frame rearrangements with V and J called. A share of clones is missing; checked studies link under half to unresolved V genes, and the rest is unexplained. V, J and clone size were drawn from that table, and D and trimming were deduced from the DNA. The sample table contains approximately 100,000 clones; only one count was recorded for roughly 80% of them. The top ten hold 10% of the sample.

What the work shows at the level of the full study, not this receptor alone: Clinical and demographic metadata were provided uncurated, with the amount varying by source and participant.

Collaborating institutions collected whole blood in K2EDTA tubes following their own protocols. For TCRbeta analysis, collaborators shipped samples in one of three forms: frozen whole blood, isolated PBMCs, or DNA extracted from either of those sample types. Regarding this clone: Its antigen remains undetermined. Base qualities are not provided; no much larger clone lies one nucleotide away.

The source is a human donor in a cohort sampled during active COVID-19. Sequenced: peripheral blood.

The DNA sequence follows: TGTGCCACCAGTGATTCCTCCGCCGGGGAGCTAAATCAGCCCCAGCATTTT. Its translation is CATSDSSAGELNQPQHF. The V and J genes are TRBV24-1 and TRBJ1-5, with the D gene too uncertain to name. Based on the germline V gene, the CDR1 and CDR2 sequences are KGHDR and SFDVKD. V drops 2 bases and J drops 4 bases, leaving 17 bases in between. Its CDR3 holds 17 amino acids, cysteine through phenylalanine. Only the CDR3 portion is preserved as DNA: 51 bases, with reading frame beginning at the first base.